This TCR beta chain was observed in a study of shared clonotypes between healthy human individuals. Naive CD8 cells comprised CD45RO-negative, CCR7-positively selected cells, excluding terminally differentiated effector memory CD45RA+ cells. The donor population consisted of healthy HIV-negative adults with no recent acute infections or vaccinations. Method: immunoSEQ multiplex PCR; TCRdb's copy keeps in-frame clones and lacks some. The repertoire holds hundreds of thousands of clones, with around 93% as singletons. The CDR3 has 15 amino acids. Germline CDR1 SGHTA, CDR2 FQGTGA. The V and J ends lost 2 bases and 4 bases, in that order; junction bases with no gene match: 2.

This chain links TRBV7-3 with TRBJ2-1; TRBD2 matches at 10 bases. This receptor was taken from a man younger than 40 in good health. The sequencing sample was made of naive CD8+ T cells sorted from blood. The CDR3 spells CASSLASGGYNEQFF. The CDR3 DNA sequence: TGTGCCAGCAGCTTAGCTAGCGGGGGATACAATGAGCAGTTCTTC.